The entry that follows covers one T cell receptor beta chain sequence. The authors ran a second PCR of roughly 6 to 12 cycles using a sample-barcoded 5' primer and a J-beta primer mix. TCRdb redid the calling of the 5' RACE reads with MiXCR, one entry per CDR3 protein. This table holds fewer than 950,000 distinct CDR3 sequences, about 48% found once. The data are from a study of blood T cells in healthy people across ages. Looked up from germline, CDR1 is SEHNR and CDR2 is FQNEAQ (reference sequence). The CDR3 has 15 residues. V lost 6 bases and J 0 bases, leaving 12 bases between the germline ends. This chain uses TRBV7-9 with TRBJ2-1; D might be TRBD1 (5 bases). This receptor was identified in a man older than 75 in good health. The sample taken for sequencing was blood. CDR3 sequence reads: CASSPRQSSYNEQFF. CDR3 coding DNA: TGTGCCAGCAGTCCTCGACAGAGCTCCTACAATGAGCAGTTCTTC. The full variable domain, with the rest looked up from reference TRBV7-9 and TRBJ2-1, is DTGVSQNPRHKITKRGQNVTFRCDPISEHNRLYWYRQTLGQGPEFLTYFQNEAQLEKSRLLSDRFSAERPKGSFSTLEIQRTEQGDSAMYLCASSPRQSSYNEQFFGPGTRLTVL.